This T cell receptor beta chain was sequenced for a study of cytomegalovirus exposure and HLA in healthy donors. Whole-study results and caveats: Apparent HLA restriction characterized most CMV-associated TCR beta chains in a later analysis. Donors were assumed by presence/absence analyses to have roughly uniform sequencing depth.

Primers for the PCR totalled 60 Vbeta and 13 Jbeta. The protocol was immunoSEQ multiplex PCR, while the TCRdb copy is restricted to in-frame clones and leaves out a portion. The data show approximately 150,000 clones, around four fifths seen once. A note on this clone: Its antigen is unidentified.

Trimming removed 8 bases at V and 10 bases at J, with 9 bases between. Looked up from germline, CDR1 is SNHLY and CDR2 is FYNNEI. The CDR3 runs 10 residues. Healthy bone marrow donors made up the donor group. The TCR comes from a woman in her forties or fifties in good health and CMV-seropositive. The V call is TRBV2, the J call TRBJ2-1; tentatively, D is TRBD1 (6 bases). Sample: PBMCs. CDR3 protein: CASDDREQFF. CDR3 DNA: TGTGCCAGCGATGACAGGGAGCAGTTCTTC.